Each of the 14 T cell receptor beta chains below was sequenced from the same sample in a study of shared clonotypes between healthy human individuals. Naive CD8 cells lacked CD45RO and underwent positive selection for CCR7, leaving out terminally differentiated effector memory CD45RA+ cells. Produced via immunoSEQ multiplex PCR; TCRdb's table is partial and in-frame only. The table shows 1.5 million to 2.5 million clones, with just under 95% occurring only once. Specimen: naive CD8+ T cells sorted from blood. These receptors all come from a man aged 18 to 30 in good health.

The chain employs TRBV11-1 and TRBJ2-1; the D is unclear. The V end lost 1 base, the J end lost 5 bases, and 3 bases lay between the germline ends. In germline, CDR1 is SGHAT, CDR2 FQDESV (reference sequence). The CDR3 totals 12 residues. The CDR3: CASSLVHNEQFF. The CDR3 DNA sequence: TGTGCCAGCAGCTTAGTTCACAATGAGCAGTTCTTC. Combining the CDR3 with reference TRBV11-1 and TRBJ2-1 gives the whole variable domain EAEVAQSPRYKITEKSQAVAFWCDPISGHATLYWYRQILGQGPELLVQFQDESVVDDSQLPKDRFSAERLKGVDSTLKIQPAELGDSAMYLCASSLVHNEQFFGPGTRLTVL.

The CDR3 sequence is CSVEGTKDNEQFF. The CDR3 DNA sequence: TGCAGCGTTGAGGGGACTAAAGACAATGAGCAGTTCTTC. The rearrangement uses TRBV29-1 and TRBJ2-1; 7 bases agree with TRBD2. The germline V gene encodes CDR1 SQVTM and CDR2 ANQGSEA. The V segment lost 3 bases and the J segment 5 bases; nucleotides outside the gene matches: 4. The CDR3 consists of 13 residues.

The V gene is TRBV18, the J gene TRBJ1-1, with 9 positions matching TRBD1. Looked up from germline, CDR1 is KGHSH and CDR2 is LQKENI. Trimming at V came to 3 bases and at J to 3 bases, leaving 11 bases not matched to a gene. This CDR3 is 17 amino acids long. The CDR3 bases are TGTGCCAGCTCACCCAACAGGGGGCAAGGTACGGACACTGAAGCTTTCTTT. It yields the protein CASSPNRGQGTDTEAFF.

The V and J genes are TRBV9 and TRBJ2-3; no clear D. Trimming removed 3 bases at V and 3 bases at J, with 5 bases between. From germline, CDR1 is SGDLS and CDR2 YYNGEE. The CDR3 has 12 amino acids. The CDR3 reads CASSGQTDTQYF. CDR3 nucleotides: TGTGCCAGCAGCGGGCAAACAGATACGCAGTATTTT.

This rearrangement joins TRBV19 to TRBJ2-3; D tentatively fits TRBD1 or TRBD2 (5 bases each). Germline values: CDR1 LNHDA, CDR2 SQIVND (reference sequence). This CDR3 comprises 13 residues. Trimming left V 5 bases short and J 1 base short, with 7 bases between. The CDR3 coding sequence is TGTGCCAGTAGTCTGGGGGGCACAGATACGCAGTATTTT. Translated: CASSLGGTDTQYF. The full variable domain, completed using reference TRBV19 and TRBJ2-3, is DGGITQSPKYLFRKEGQNVTLSCEQNLNHDAMYWYRQDPGQGLRLIYYSQIVNDFQKGDIAEGYSVSREKKESFPLTVTSAQKNPTAFYLCASSLGGTDTQYFGPGTRLTVL.

The CDR3 sequence: CASSVEGRNTGELFF. For the CDR3, the DNA is TGTGCCAGCAGCGTAGAAGGGCGGAACACCGGGGAGCTGTTTTTT. V is TRBV9 and J is TRBJ2-2, with D unresolved. This CDR3 is 15 amino acids long. Germline V gives CDR1 SGDLS, CDR2 YYNGEE. Trimming removed 0 bases at V and 1 base at J, with 7 bases between.

CDR3 region: CASSQEDTSRDGDYEQYF. The DNA of the CDR3 is TGTGCCAGCAGCCAAGAAGACACAAGCCGGGACGGGGACTACGAGCAGTACTTC. This chain joins TRBV14 and TRBJ2-7; D may correspond to TRBD1 or TRBD2 (5 bases each). V lost 0 bases, J lost 3 bases, and 21 bases lay in between. Germline V gene sequence: CDR1 SGHDN, CDR2 FVKESK. The CDR3 runs to 18 residues.

V is TRBV29-1 and J is TRBJ1-2; D not resolved. The CDR3 runs to 12 residues. The germline V gene has CDR1 SQVTM and CDR2 ANQGSEA. The ends were cut back, 7 bases at V and 2 bases at J, with 11 bases in the middle. The CDR3 DNA reads as TGCAGCGGGACTACAGCAAACTATGGCTACACCTTC. Amino acids: CSGTTANYGYTF.

This clone came up many times. V is TRBV29-1 and J is TRBJ2-7, with D perhaps matching TRBD1 (5 bases). V lost 4 bases to trimming and J lost 4 bases, with 11 bases between them. From germline, CDR1 is SQVTM and CDR2 ANQGSEA. The CDR3 extends over 12 amino acids. CDR3 protein: CSVADSAYEQYF. CDR3 sequence (DNA): TGCAGCGTTGCTGACAGCGCGTACGAGCAGTACTTC.

This chain uses TRBV7-9 with TRBJ2-7, with D possibly matching TRBD1 (5 bases). CDR3 size: 12 residues. CDR1 and CDR2 (germline): SEHNR, FQNEAQ (reference sequence). With 2 bases removed from V and 5 bases from J, the gap between germline ends came to 7 bases. The CDR3 DNA sequence: TGTGCCAGCAGCTTAAAGGACAACGAGCAGTACTTC. As protein: CASSLKDNEQYF.

This clone was counted a single time. The chain has TRBV10-2 and TRBJ2-2, with a tentative D call TRBD2 (6 bases). The CDR3 runs to 15 residues. V gave up 3 bases and J gave up 3 bases, with 11 bases separating them. The germline V gene encodes CDR1 WSHSY and CDR2 SAAADI. CDR3 DNA: TGCGCCAGCAGTGATTACCAGCGGGACACCGGGGAGCTGTTTTTT. This encodes CASSDYQRDTGELFF.

The rearrangement uses TRBV7-2 and TRBJ1-5; no clear D gene. CDR3 size: 17 residues. V lost 0 bases and J 0 bases, leaving 12 bases between the germline ends. Germline values: CDR1 SGHTA, CDR2 FQGNSA. CDR3 loop: CASSLARTDYSNQPQHF. For the CDR3, the DNA is TGTGCCAGCAGCTTAGCGCGAACCGATTATAGCAATCAGCCCCAGCATTTT.

The V call is TRBV14, the J call TRBJ2-5; a possible D gene is TRBD1 (6 bases). V lost 1 base, J lost 4 bases, and 16 bases lay in between. Germline V gene lookup returns CDR1 SGHDN and CDR2 FVKESK. This CDR3 region has 16 residues. This CDR3 is CASSQGQVNFRETQYF. The CDR3 nucleotides read TGTGCCAGCAGCCAAGGACAGGTGAATTTTCGAGAGACCCAGTACTTC.

The CDR3 sequence: CASSGRPSEAFF. The CDR3 nucleotides are TGTGCCAGTAGTGGCAGACCTAGTGAAGCTTTCTTT. The rearrangement joins TRBV19 to TRBJ1-1, with D unclear. V lost 5 bases and J lost 7, with 11 bases in between. Germline lookup yields CDR1 LNHDA and CDR2 SQIVND (reference sequence). This CDR3 region has 12 residues.